Listed here are 26 T cell receptor beta chains from one sample, sequenced in a study of T cells in women clearing cervical HPV infection. Assay: immunoSEQ multiplex PCR; the TCRdb copy retains only in-frame clones and omits some. The sample has more than 20,000 clones, and its top ten clones hold more than 9%. The sample consisted of blood buffy coat. The receptors were sampled from a woman aged 18-70 years with a cervical HPV16 infection that either progressed to CIN3+ or cleared (not recorded which).

On this clone itself: The sequenced fragment ends 3 residues before the CDR3 boundary, so the rest is inferred from the germline J gene. This chain connects TRBV7-9 to TRBJ1-2; D not resolved. Germline CDR1 and CDR2: SEHNR and FQNEAQ (reference sequence). The CDR3 totals 15 residues. Partial CDR3 DNA: TGTGCCAGCAGCTTTAGTAGCGGGATGAGAAACGAC. It translates to CASSFSSGMRND. The whole CDR3 reads CASSFSSGMRNDYTF.

In regard to this clone: Read coverage stops 3 residues before the CDR3 terminus; the germline J gene supplies the remainder. J is TRBJ1-2 and V is TRBV5-1, with D perhaps TRBD1 (6 bases). Germline V lookup: CDR1 SGHRS, CDR2 YFSETQ. The ends were cut back, 3 bases at V and 4 bases at J, with 13 bases in the middle. This CDR3 spans 14 amino acids. The CDR3 bases that were read are TGCGCCAGCAGCTGGGGGGGGGCAGCCTATGGC. Amino acids: CASSWGGAAYG. The whole CDR3 is CASSWGGAAYGYTF.

Notes on this clone: The CDR3 end is not reached by the read, which stops 3 residues before it; the germline J gene fills it in. V gene TRBV2 combines with J gene TRBJ2-3; D call uncertain. The V gene lost 6 bases and the J gene lost 2 bases, with 6 bases spanning the gap. Germline CDR1 and CDR2: SNHLY and FYNNEI. CDR3 length: 12 residues. CDR3: CASRLATDTQYF. The sequenced CDR3 bases are TGTGCCAGCAGATTGGCCACAGATACG.

A note on this clone: Read sequence stops 3 residues before the CDR3 end, and the germline J gene provides the missing end. The chain links TRBV7-9 to TRBJ1-2; a possible D gene is TRBD1 (6 bases). This CDR3 region has 12 residues. Germline loops: CDR1 SEHNR, CDR2 FQNEAQ (reference sequence). The CDR3 spells CASSSVGADYTF. Partial CDR3 DNA: TGTGCCAGCAGCTCAGTGGGGGCCGAC.

The sequenced CDR3 bases are TGTGCCAGCAGTGCAGCGGGAGTTTCCTACAATGAC. It codes for CASSAAGVSYND. The whole CDR3 protein is CASSAAGVSYNDYTF. The chain combines TRBV6-2 or TRBV6-3 with TRBJ1-2; D is uncertain. The read falls 3 residues short of the CDR3 end, and the missing part is taken from the germline J gene. There are 15 residues in the CDR3. Germline CDR1 and CDR2: MNHEY and SVGEGT.

Points on this clone: The read ends 3 residues shy of where the CDR3 ends; the end is completed using the germline J gene. V and J are TRBV19 and TRBJ2-7; tentative D call: TRBD1 (5 bases). The CDR3 has 18 residues. Germline CDR1 is LNHDA and CDR2 is SQIVND (reference sequence). V lost 3 bases to trimming and J lost 0 bases, with 21 bases between them. CDR3 bases read: TGTGCCAGTAGTATGTCCGGGTGGGGCAGGTCGAGCTCCTACGAG. Protein product: CASSMSGWGRSSSYE. The CDR3 in its entirety is CASSMSGWGRSSSYEQYF.

On this clone itself: The CDR3 goes on 3 residues after the read ends, and that part is filled in from the germline J gene. V and J are TRBV19 and TRBJ1-2; D is perhaps TRBD1 (6 bases). The CDR3 loop spans 18 amino acids. Germline V gene sequence: CDR1 LNHDA, CDR2 SQIVND (reference sequence). The CDR3 loop reads CASSRRLAGGQSPDTYTF. CDR3 bases read: TGTGCCAGTAGTCGACGACTAGCGGGGGGGCAATCACCAGATACC.

A note on this clone: Read coverage stops 3 residues before the CDR3 terminus; the germline J gene supplies the remainder. The rearrangement links TRBV11-2 to TRBJ2-1; TRBD1 is a possible D gene (6 bases). Per germline, CDR1 SGHAT and CDR2 FQNNGV. The CDR3 loop spans 13 amino acids. V lost 5 bases and J lost 9, with 14 bases in between. Here the CDR3 reads CASSRYTGREQFF. CDR3 bases read: TGTGCCAGCAGCCGATATACAGGGCGTGAG.

About this clone itself: The read is 3 residues too short to cover the CDR3 end, so that end is filled in from the germline J gene. The chain combines TRBV10-3 with TRBJ2-2; maybe TRBD1 (6 bases). V lost 6 bases and J lost 2, with 13 bases in between. Looked up from germline, CDR1 is ENHRY and CDR2 is SYGVKD. The CDR3 totals 15 residues. CDR3 DNA, as far as it was read: TGTGCCATCAGATCTGGGACACTCAACACCGGGGAG. This encodes CAIRSGTLNTGE. The entire CDR3 protein is CAIRSGTLNTGELFF.

Points on this clone: The read halts 3 residues ahead of the CDR3 end, with the missing end drawn from the germline J gene. This chain connects TRBV27 to TRBJ2-2; tentatively, D is TRBD1 (5 bases). This CDR3 contains 13 residues. From germline, CDR1 is MNHEY and CDR2 SMNVEV (reference sequence). CDR3 bases read: TGTGCCAGCAGTTTCCCCCAGGGTTCACCG. As protein: CASSFPQGSP. The CDR3 in its entirety is CASSFPQGSPLFF.

The CDR3 loop is CASSLGLAETQYF. The covered CDR3 bases are TGTGCCAGCAGCTTGGGGTTGGCGGAGACG. The genes are TRBV5-4 and TRBJ2-3; D gene unclear. Read coverage stops 3 residues before the CDR3 terminus; the germline J gene supplies the remainder. This CDR3 comprises 13 residues. CDR1 is SGHNT, CDR2 YYREEE, per germline (reference sequence).

Points on this clone: The observed sequence ends 3 residues before the CDR3 terminus, with the missing tail filled in from the germline J gene. V gene TRBV11-3 combines with J gene TRBJ2-5, with D possibly TRBD2 on 7 matching bases. Germline-derived CDR1 and CDR2 are SGHNT and YENEEA. CDR3 length: 14 amino acids. V dropped 4 bases and J dropped 5 bases, with 14 bases sitting between them. The CDR3 region is CASSSGGGLETQYF. Incomplete CDR3 DNA: TGTGCCAGCAGCTCGGGCGGGGGCCTGGAGACC.

With regard to this clone: Sequencing ends 3 residues short of the CDR3 end; the germline J gene provides the rest. The chain couples TRBV4-1 to TRBJ1-6; TRBD1 matches at 8 bases. The CDR3 is 15 residues long. J was trimmed by 9 bases and V by 1 base; bases with no gene match: 5. Germline-derived CDR1 and CDR2 are MGHRA and YSYEKL. CDR3 in amino acids: CASSQGGTGLSPLHF. The sequenced CDR3 bases are TGCGCCAGCAGCCAAGGTGGGACAGGCCTTTCACCC.

Comment on this clone: The sequenced fragment ends 3 residues before the CDR3 boundary, so the rest is inferred from the germline J gene. The gene calls are TRBV29-1 and TRBJ1-1, with 8 bases matching TRBD1. V gave up 4 bases and J gave up 1 base; unmatched junction bases: 14. The CDR3 is 17 residues long. Germline CDR1 and CDR2: SQVTM and ANQGSEA. CDR3 amino acids: CSVVFWVQGQANTEAFF. The CDR3 DNA, read in part, is TGCAGCGTTGTTTTCTGGGTTCAGGGACAGGCGAACACTGAA. The full variable domain, rest sourced from reference TRBV29-1 and TRBJ1-1, is SAVISQKPSRDICQRGTSLTIQCQVDSQVTMMFWYRQQPGQSLTLIATANQGSEATYESGFVIDKFPISRPNLTFSTLTVSNMSPEDSSIYLCSVVFWVQGQANTEAFFGQGTRLTVV.

Its frequency marks this clone as medium-sized. Read coverage stops 3 residues before the CDR3 terminus; the germline J gene supplies the remainder. V usage is TRBV5-1 and J usage is TRBJ2-3, with TRBD1 matching over 11 bases. The germline CDR1 and CDR2 sequences are SGHRS and YFSETQ. V shed 4 bases and J 5 bases; nucleotides not matched to a gene: 9. The CDR3 has 16 amino acids. CDR3 bases read: TGCGCCAGCAGCGGAGGACAGGGGGCGGATGGAGATACG. Its translation is CASSGGQGADGDT. The complete CDR3 protein is CASSGGQGADGDTQYF.

As for this clone: The CDR3 is cut off 3 residues early in the read; its end comes from the germline J gene. The rearrangement links TRBV7-9 to TRBJ1-5; D is undetermined. The germline V gene encodes CDR1 SEHNR and CDR2 FQNEAQ (reference sequence). CDR3 size: 15 residues. Trimming shortened V by 1 base and J by 3 bases, and 10 bases separated the two germline ends. The CDR3 sequence is CASSLGSTINQPQHF. The CDR3 bases that were read are TGTGCCAGCAGCTTAGGGTCAACTATCAATCAGCCC.

About this clone: From the germline J gene comes the end of the CDR3, since the read stops 3 residues before it. The chain couples TRBV2 to TRBJ2-7, with D possibly being TRBD1 (5 bases). Germline V gives CDR1 SNHLY, CDR2 FYNNEI. The CDR3 consists of 13 residues. V lost 4 bases to trimming and J lost 6 bases, with 13 bases between them. The DNA read from the CDR3 is TGTGCCAGCAGTGGGGTCAGGGCCCCCGAG. Encoded protein: CASSGVRAPE. The whole CDR3 sequence reads CASSGVRAPEQYF.

As for this clone: Read coverage stops 3 residues before the CDR3 terminus; the germline J gene supplies the remainder. The rearrangement joins TRBV7-9 to TRBJ2-5, with D possibly being TRBD1 (5 bases). CDR1 and CDR2 (germline): SEHNR, FQNEAQ (reference sequence). The CDR3 extends over 14 amino acids. V gave up 0 bases and J gave up 5 bases, with 10 bases separating them. The part of the CDR3 DNA that was read is TGTGCCAGCAGCTTAGCATCAGGGATCGAGACC. Translated, it gives CASSLASGIET. From start to end, the CDR3 is CASSLASGIETQYF. The full variable domain, its missing parts supplied by reference TRBV7-9 and TRBJ2-5, is DTGVSQNPRHKITKRGQNVTFRCDPISEHNRLYWYRQTLGQGPEFLTYFQNEAQLEKSRLLSDRFSAERPKGSFSTLEIQRTEQGDSAMYLCASSLASGIETQYFGPGTRLLVL.

The DNA read from the CDR3 is TGTGCCAGCAGCCAGGCGAAAGCTTCGGCCGAGACG. This encodes CASSQAKASAET. The CDR3 reads in full as CASSQAKASAETQYF. The chain links TRBV5-6 to TRBJ2-3; D remains unclear. Read coverage stops 3 residues before the CDR3 terminus; the germline J gene supplies the remainder. The germline V gene encodes CDR1 SGHDT and CDR2 YYEEEE. The CDR3 runs 15 residues.

The CDR3 bases that were read are TGCAGCGCAGGAGGGAGGGGGAGCAATGAG. Protein sequence: CSAGGRGSNE. The CDR3 reads in full as CSAGGRGSNEQFF. V and J are TRBV29-1 and TRBJ2-1; a weak D match, TRBD2 (7 bases). From the germline J gene comes the end of the CDR3, since the read stops 3 residues before it. CDR1 and CDR2 from the germline V gene are SQVTM and ANQGSEA. Trimming removed 7 bases from V and 6 bases from J, with 16 bases in between. The CDR3 has 13 amino acids.

As for this clone: Read coverage stops 3 residues before the CDR3 terminus; the germline J gene supplies the remainder. This rearrangement joins TRBV20-1 to TRBJ1-2; 7 nucleotides agree with TRBD1. The CDR3 extends over 15 amino acids. After removal of 1 base from V and 3 bases from J, the junction contained 8 bases not matched to a gene. Germline CDR1 reads DFQATT; CDR2 reads SNEGSKA (reference sequence). CDR3 in amino acids: CSARGNRGTDYGYTF. Partial CDR3 DNA: TGCAGTGCTAGAGGTAACAGGGGAACGGACTATGGC.

As for this clone: The read finishes 3 residues shy of the CDR3 end, and the germline J gene is used to complete it. The chain links TRBV20-1 to TRBJ1-1; 8 nucleotides align to TRBD1. V shed 2 bases and J 0 bases; nucleotides not matched to a gene: 20. CDR1 is DFQATT and CDR2 is SNEGSKA in the germline V gene (reference sequence). This CDR3 has 20 amino acids. This chain's CDR3 is CSARTLKTDGDRILNTEAFF. The CDR3 DNA, read in part, is TGCAGTGCTAGAACCCTTAAGACGGACGGGGACAGGATTTTGAACACTGAA.

As to this clone: From the germline J gene comes the end of the CDR3, since the read stops 3 residues before it. The J gene is TRBJ1-6, the V gene TRBV7-3; 8 nucleotides align to TRBD1. Looked up from germline, CDR1 is SGHTA and CDR2 is FQGTGA. The CDR3 has 17 amino acids. V lost 1 base to trimming and J lost 8 bases; unmatched junction nucleotides: 10. The CDR3 spells CASSLKGGGQEDSPLHF. The CDR3 DNA, read in part, is TGTGCCAGCAGCTTAAAGGGCGGGGGACAGGAGGATTCACCC.

Worth noting for this clone: The read halts 3 residues ahead of the CDR3 end, with the missing end drawn from the germline J gene. This chain uses TRBV5-1 with TRBJ2-2; D not certain. The CDR3 extends over 17 amino acids. Germline V CDR1 and CDR2: SGHRS, YFSETQ. CDR3 DNA (partial): TGCGCCAGCAGCTCTGGTGCGCTGTCTTCAACTAATGAAAAG. Translated: CASSSGALSSTNEK. The whole CDR3 sequence is CASSSGALSSTNEKLFF.

Concerning this clone: The read comes to an end 3 residues before the CDR3 does, leaving the germline J gene to fill in the end. The chain employs TRBV5-1 and TRBJ2-1, with a tentative D call TRBD1 (5 bases). Between the trimmed V and J ends, which lost 0 bases and 3 bases, there was a span of 10 bases. Germline CDR1 is SGHRS and CDR2 is YFSETQ. This CDR3 spans 15 amino acids. The sequenced CDR3 bases are TGCGCCAGCAGCTTGGGCAGGGCGGTCTACAATGAG. This codes for CASSLGRAVYNE. The whole CDR3 is CASSLGRAVYNEQFF.

As for this clone: The CDR3 end is not reached by the read, which stops 3 residues before it; the germline J gene fills it in. The chain couples TRBV6-2 or TRBV6-3 to TRBJ2-7; TRBD2 agrees at 11 bases. Per the germline V gene, CDR1 is MNHEY and CDR2 is SVGEGT. The length of the CDR3 is 15 residues. The junction had 7 bases not matched to a gene; V was cut back by 5 bases and J by 4 bases. CDR3 bases read: TGTGCCAGCAGTAAACTAGCGGGAGTGAGTTACGAG. Translation: CASSKLAGVSYE. The complete CDR3 sequence is CASSKLAGVSYEQYF.